These 32 T cell receptor beta chains share one sample of origin, sequenced in a study of T-cell memory formation after mild COVID-19. TCRdb reprocessed the 5' RACE reads via MiXCR and lists one record per CDR3 protein. The sample lists 95,000 to 110,000 distinct CDR3 sequences, around 14% occurring once. The sequencing input was PBMCs or a T cell subset sorted from them (not recorded which). The source of these receptors is a man aged 18 to 30 who had mild COVID-19 (a few samples of this study predate the infection). Cell type and time point are not known.

This clonotype has at least ten counts. The chain uses TRBV7-9 and TRBJ1-1; D unresolved. CDR3 size: 16 residues. Germline lookup yields CDR1 SEHNR and CDR2 FQNEAQ (reference sequence). Trimming shortened V by 2 bases and J by 0 bases, and 13 bases separated the two germline ends. The DNA for the CDR3 is TGTGCCAGCAGCTTACCTGGGCTGGGCATGAACACTGAAGCTTTCTTT. This sequence encodes CASSLPGLGMNTEAFF.

Here the CDR3 reads CSGSGTAANYGYTF. CDR3 DNA sequence: TGCAGCGGTTCGGGGACAGCTGCTAACTATGGCTACACCTTC. This sequence joins TRBV29-1 and TRBJ1-2, with 7 nucleotides matching TRBD1. This CDR3 contains 14 residues. CDR1 and CDR2 from the germline V gene are SQVTM and ANQGSEA. The trim removed 7 bases at V and 0 bases at J, leaving 8 bases unmatched.

This clonotype came up a few times. The gene calls are TRBV5-1 and TRBJ2-3, with D perhaps matching TRBD1 (5 bases). Trimming cost V 2 bases and J 0 bases, with 10 bases left between them. The CDR3 runs to 15 residues. CDR1 and CDR2 (germline): SGHRS, YFSETQ. CDR3 amino acids: CASSFIGQSTDTQYF. In nucleotides, the CDR3 is TGCGCCAGCAGCTTTATAGGACAAAGCACAGATACGCAGTATTTT.

This clonotype was seen at least ten times. This sequence joins TRBV4-1 and TRBJ2-1, with 9 bases aligning to TRBD1. The V segment lost 4 bases and the J segment 8 bases; nucleotides outside the gene matches: 12. Germline V lookup: CDR1 MGHRA, CDR2 YSYEKL. This CDR3 has 16 residues. In nucleotides, the CDR3 is TGCGCCAGCAGCCCACGGGACAGGGCGTACGCAGATGAGCAGTTCTTC. It encodes CASSPRDRAYADEQFF.

This clonotype was found many times. This rearrangement joins TRBV4-2 to TRBJ2-2; TRBD2 aligns across 8 bases. The J segment lost 4 bases and the V segment lost 3 bases, leaving 10 bases of the junction unmatched. CDR1 and CDR2 (germline): LGHNA, YNFKEQ. This CDR3 has 17 amino acids. The CDR3 is CASSHLGSGAGTGELFF. The CDR3 DNA reads as TGTGCCAGCAGCCATCTTGGTAGCGGGGCTGGCACCGGGGAGCTGTTTTTT.

The CDR3 protein is CASSRPREGRSGANVLTF. The CDR3 DNA reads as TGTGCCAGCAGCCGCCCCCGGGAGGGGAGGTCTGGGGCCAACGTCCTGACTTTC. The chain uses TRBV7-6 and TRBJ2-6; TRBD2 aligns across 8 bases. Losses at the gene ends were 5 bases for V and 1 base for J; bases not matched to a gene: 10. The CDR3 covers 18 residues. Germline CDR1 is SGHVS and CDR2 is FNYEAQ.

V and J are TRBV5-5 and TRBJ1-2; no clear D gene. V gave up 0 bases and J gave up 0 bases, with 6 bases separating them. Germline V gives CDR1 SGHKS, CDR2 YYEKEE (reference sequence). This CDR3 comprises 14 residues. CDR3 region: CASSLVGPNYGYTF. The CDR3 bases are TGTGCCAGCAGCTTGGTCGGCCCTAACTATGGCTACACCTTC.

The chain has TRBV7-9 and TRBJ2-4; 11 bases fit TRBD1. This CDR3 has 18 residues. From germline, CDR1 is SEHNR and CDR2 FQNEAQ (reference sequence). The junction had 13 bases not matched to a gene; V was cut back by 5 bases and J by 4 bases. CDR3 in DNA: TGTGCCAGCAGCCAAACTGAGGACAGGGGGCTAACGAAAAACATTCAGTACTTC. Translating gives CASSQTEDRGLTKNIQYF. Full variable domain (missing parts from reference TRBV7-9 and TRBJ2-4): DTGVSQNPRHKITKRGQNVTFRCDPISEHNRLYWYRQTLGQGPEFLTYFQNEAQLEKSRLLSDRFSAERPKGSFSTLEIQRTEQGDSAMYLCASSQTEDRGLTKNIQYFGAGTRLSVL.

This clonotype was found a few times. This chain joins TRBV11-2 and TRBJ2-7; D may be TRBD1 (5 bases). CDR1 and CDR2 from the germline V gene are SGHAT and FQNNGV. V lost 0 bases to trimming and J lost 7 bases, with 10 bases between them. CDR3 length: 13 amino acids. The CDR3 DNA reads TGTGCCAGCAGCTTAGATCGAAAGGGGGAGCAGTACTTC. This encodes CASSLDRKGEQYF.

The chain joins TRBV11-2 to TRBJ1-4, with D possibly TRBD1 on 6 matching bases. CDR1 SGHAT and CDR2 FQNNGV come from the germline V gene. Deletions cut 1 base from V and 8 bases from J, with 17 bases between. The CDR3 has 16 amino acids. This CDR3 is CASSLGMAGGPEKLFF. The CDR3 DNA reads TGTGCCAGCAGCTTAGGGATGGCTGGGGGCCCCGAAAAACTGTTTTTT. Supplemented by reference TRBV11-2 and TRBJ1-4, the full variable domain reads EAGVAQSPRYKIIEKRQSVAFWCNPISGHATLYWYQQILGQGPKLLIQFQNNGVVDDSQLPKDRFSAERLKGVDSTLKIQPAKLEDSAVYLCASSLGMAGGPEKLFFGSGTQLSVL.

This clonotype was detected only a few times. This chain links TRBV6-2 or TRBV6-3 with TRBJ2-7; D is uncertain. The germline gives CDR1 MNHEY, CDR2 SVGEGT. The V end was cut by 2 bases, the J end by 3 bases, with 11 bases between. The CDR3 is 14 residues long. The CDR3 protein is CASSYRHGNYEQYV. CDR3 DNA: TGTGCCAGCAGTTACCGTCACGGAAACTACGAGCAGTACGTC.

This clonotype was seen ten or more times. The chain couples TRBV5-1 to TRBJ2-7; a possible D gene is TRBD1 (6 bases). V was cut by 6 bases and J by 6 bases, with 22 bases left in between. CDR1 is SGHRS, CDR2 YFSETQ, per germline. The CDR3 is made up of 15 amino acids. The CDR3 protein is CASKEVRTAVSEQYF. The CDR3 DNA reads TGCGCCAGCAAAGAAGTCCGGACAGCCGTATCCGAGCAGTACTTC.

The chain is built from TRBV7-8 and TRBJ2-7, with 10 bases matching TRBD2. The germline gives CDR1 SGHVS, CDR2 FQNEAQ. The junction had 6 bases not matched to a gene; V was cut back by 4 bases and J by 3 bases. CDR3 length: 15 residues. The DNA of the CDR3 is TGTGCCAGCAGCTACTTTAGCGGGGGGCACTACGAGCAGTACGTC. This codes for CASSYFSGGHYEQYV.

CDR3 amino acids: CASSERLSGSYEQYF. The CDR3 nucleotides read TGTGCCAGCAGCGAGCGGCTGTCGGGCTCCTACGAGCAGTACTTC. This rearrangement joins TRBV7-9 to TRBJ2-7, with D possibly matching TRBD2 (5 bases). V was shortened by 5 bases and J by 0 bases, with 14 bases between the two germline ends. The CDR3 covers 15 residues. Per germline, CDR1 SEHNR and CDR2 FQNEAQ (reference sequence).

This clonotype was seen more than once but under ten times. The rearrangement links TRBV20-1 to TRBJ2-7, with D perhaps given as TRBD1 or TRBD2 (5 bases each). The germline V gene has CDR1 DFQATT and CDR2 SNEGSKA (reference sequence). This CDR3 has 12 amino acids. Trimming stripped 0 bases from V and 6 bases from J, with 9 bases between. The CDR3 DNA is TGCAGTGCTAGAGATCGGGGCCCCGAGCAGTACGTC. Protein: CSARDRGPEQYV.

The J gene is TRBJ1-2, the V gene TRBV5-1; unclear D gene. V was shortened by 2 bases and J by 8 bases, with 7 bases between the two germline ends. The CDR3 has 11 residues. Germline V gene lookup returns CDR1 SGHRS and CDR2 YFSETQ. CDR3 sequence reads: CASSFGLGYTF. In DNA, the CDR3 is TGCGCCAGCAGCTTTGGACTAGGCTACACCTTC.

This chain links TRBV10-3 with TRBJ1-1, with D unresolved. V was cut by 0 bases and J by 3 bases, with 11 bases left in between. Germline CDR1 ENHRY, CDR2 SYGVKD. The CDR3 covers 15 residues. CDR3 DNA sequence: TGTGCCATCAGTGAGTCTGCGGGGTACTACACTGAAGCTTTCTTT. This translates into CAISESAGYYTEAFF.

The sample holds a few counts of this clonotype. V and J are TRBV6-5 and TRBJ2-2; D ambiguous. V shed 2 bases and J shed 7 bases, with 8 bases lying between them. Germline values: CDR1 MNHEY, CDR2 SVGAGI. The CDR3 runs to 13 residues. Here the CDR3 reads CASSYGVGGELFF. The CDR3 bases are TGTGCCAGCAGTTACGGGGTGGGCGGGGAGCTGTTTTTT.

The chain combines TRBV2 with TRBJ2-7; tentatively, D is TRBD1 (6 bases). CDR1 is SNHLY and CDR2 is FYNNEI in the germline V gene. Trimming removed 5 bases from V and 3 bases from J, with 11 bases in between. This CDR3 region has 13 residues. In nucleotides, the CDR3 is TGTGCCAGCAGTCGGGACACCTACTACGAGCAGTACGTC. It translates to CASSRDTYYEQYV.

Here the CDR3 reads CASSWASGYEQYF. The CDR3, as DNA: TGTGCCAGCAGTTGGGCTAGCGGTTACGAGCAGTACTTC. The gene calls are TRBV27 and TRBJ2-7; 7 nucleotides match TRBD2. The CDR3 is 13 amino acids. Germline V lookup: CDR1 MNHEY, CDR2 SMNVEV (reference sequence). Unmatched junction bases numbered 4, after V lost 4 bases and J lost 4 bases.

This clonotype was observed many times. The chain's CDR3 is CASSQSWTVYEQFF. The CDR3, as DNA: TGCGCCAGCAGTCAATCCTGGACAGTTTACGAGCAGTTCTTC. The chain links TRBV23-1 to TRBJ2-1; D possibly corresponds to TRBD1 (6 bases). TRBV23-1 carries the ORF label, with uncertain function. The CDR3 spans 14 residues. V was pared by 0 bases and J by 10 bases, with 13 bases between.

This clonotype was seen ten or more times. The V and J genes are TRBV27 and TRBJ2-1; D is possibly TRBD2 (5 bases). V lost 9 bases and J lost 0, with 12 bases in between. This CDR3 region has 14 residues. Germline CDR1 MNHEY, CDR2 SMNVEV (reference sequence). CDR3 sequence: CASYGLHSYNEQFF. CDR3 DNA sequence: TGTGCCAGTTACGGACTCCACTCCTACAATGAGCAGTTCTTC.

This clonotype was counted a single time. V usage is TRBV19 and J usage is TRBJ2-1; possible D gene TRBD1, 5 bases. The V and J ends lost 5 bases and 0 bases respectively, with 11 bases between them. CDR1 is LNHDA, CDR2 SQIVND, per germline (reference sequence). The CDR3 is made up of 15 amino acids. CDR3 nucleotide sequence: TGTGCCAGTAGTGGGGCCTCAAACTCCTACAATGAGCAGTTCTTC. Protein product: CASSGASNSYNEQFF.

This chain's CDR3 is CASSLARSGGAYEQYF. The CDR3 DNA sequence: TGTGCCAGCAGCTTAGCGCGTAGCGGGGGTGCCTACGAGCAGTACTTC. This chain joins TRBV7-9 and TRBJ2-7, with 9 nucleotides matching TRBD2. The ends lost 0 bases at V and 2 bases at J; junction bases unmatched: 5. Germline V gene lookup returns CDR1 SEHNR and CDR2 FQNEAQ (reference sequence). The CDR3 length is 16 residues.

In this sample, this clonotype turned up a few times. The DNA of the CDR3 is TGTGCCAGTATAGGGGTCGGCTATGGCTACACCTTC. Amino acids: CASIGVGYGYTF. This chain uses TRBV19 with TRBJ1-2; maybe TRBD1 (5 bases). Germline V gene lookup returns CDR1 LNHDA and CDR2 SQIVND (reference sequence). Deletions cut 7 bases from V and 4 bases from J, with 10 bases between. The CDR3 has 12 residues.

This clonotype was recorded a few times. The chain has TRBV19 and TRBJ2-3; D perhaps matches TRBD2 (6 bases). Germline CDR1 reads LNHDA; CDR2 reads SQIVND (reference sequence). CDR3 length: 15 amino acids. V was clipped by 1 base and J by 3 bases, with 11 bases between them. CDR3 residues: CASSIVGTWTDTQYF. CDR3 DNA: TGTGCCAGTAGTATAGTAGGGACTTGGACAGATACGCAGTATTTT.

This clonotype was recorded many times. This chain links TRBV10-2 with TRBJ2-1; the D is unclear. The CDR3 loop spans 12 amino acids. Germline assignment: CDR1 WSHSY and CDR2 SAAADI. Trimming removed 2 bases from V and 5 bases from J, with 4 bases in between. CDR3 protein: CASSENDNEQFF. The CDR3 DNA reads as TGCGCCAGCAGTGAGAACGACAATGAGCAGTTCTTC.

This clonotype was detected a few times. The J gene is TRBJ1-2, the V gene TRBV7-9; no definite D call. V lost 4 bases, J lost 2 bases, and 14 bases lay in between. The CDR3 spans 15 residues. CDR1 is SEHNR and CDR2 is FQNEAQ in the germline V gene (reference sequence). The CDR3 sequence: CASSSQGGSNYGYTF. In nucleotides, the CDR3 is TGTGCCAGCAGCTCTCAAGGCGGCAGCAACTATGGCTACACCTTC.

This chain joins TRBV9 and TRBJ2-3; the match to TRBD2 covers 13 bases. Germline V gene lookup returns CDR1 SGDLS and CDR2 YYNGEE. This CDR3 comprises 17 residues. V was clipped by 3 bases and J by 2 bases; unmatched bases: 6. The CDR3, as DNA: TGTGCCAGCAGCGCACCACTAGCGGGGGGGAACACAGATACGCAGTATTTT. Translation: CASSAPLAGGNTDTQYF.

This clonotype has a handful of counts. The V gene is TRBV5-1, the J gene TRBJ1-1; possibly TRBD1 for D (5 bases). The CDR3 loop spans 13 amino acids. Germline V gene lookup returns CDR1 SGHRS and CDR2 YFSETQ. Trimming left V 3 bases short and J 7 bases short, with 13 bases between. In nucleotides, the CDR3 is TGCGCCAGCAGCTGGACGATCGACAGTGAAGCTTTCTTT. Protein sequence: CASSWTIDSEAFF.

The chain is built from TRBV7-3 and TRBJ1-2, with D tentatively TRBD1 (5 bases). CDR1 SGHTA and CDR2 FQGTGA come from the germline V gene. Trimming stripped 3 bases from V and 6 bases from J, with 14 bases between. The CDR3 is 14 residues long. The CDR3 loop reads CASSLGGGSDGYTF. DNA of the CDR3: TGTGCCAGCAGCTTGGGTGGGGGTTCGGATGGCTACACCTTC.

There are a few counts of this clonotype. The rearrangement joins TRBV29-1 to TRBJ1-2, with TRBD1 as a possible D gene (5 bases). V lost 4 bases and J 3 bases, leaving 6 bases between the germline ends. This CDR3 region has 11 residues. Germline V lookup: CDR1 SQVTM, CDR2 ANQGSEA. The CDR3 nucleotides read TGCAGCGTTGTGGGGGACTATGGCTACACCTTC. Protein sequence: CSVVGDYGYTF.